The sample holds many counts of the clone carrying this T cell receptor beta chain. The antigen remains undetermined. The CDR3 is made up of 14 amino acids. The V end lost 0 bases, the J end lost 0 bases, and 8 bases lay between the germline ends. Germline assignment: CDR1 DFQATT and CDR2 SNEGSKA (reference sequence). This record belongs to a study of response to subunit inactivated influenza vaccine. Via MiXCR, TCRdb re-called the RT-PCR reads, giving one row per CDR3 protein. The sample has around 200,000 distinct CDR3 sequences, around a tenth seen once. Overall study results and limits: Authors suggested each seasonal influenza vaccination recruits few new T cells.

Sequenced here: non-naive T cells sorted from PBMCs, sampled on the day of vaccination. The sequence came from a man between 50 and 59 years old who received an inactivated influenza vaccine. The J gene is TRBJ1-1, the V gene TRBV20-1, with unresolved D. CDR3 amino acids: CSARDQRMNTEAFF. CDR3 DNA: TGCAGTGCTAGAGATCAACGAATGAACACTGAAGCTTTCTTT.